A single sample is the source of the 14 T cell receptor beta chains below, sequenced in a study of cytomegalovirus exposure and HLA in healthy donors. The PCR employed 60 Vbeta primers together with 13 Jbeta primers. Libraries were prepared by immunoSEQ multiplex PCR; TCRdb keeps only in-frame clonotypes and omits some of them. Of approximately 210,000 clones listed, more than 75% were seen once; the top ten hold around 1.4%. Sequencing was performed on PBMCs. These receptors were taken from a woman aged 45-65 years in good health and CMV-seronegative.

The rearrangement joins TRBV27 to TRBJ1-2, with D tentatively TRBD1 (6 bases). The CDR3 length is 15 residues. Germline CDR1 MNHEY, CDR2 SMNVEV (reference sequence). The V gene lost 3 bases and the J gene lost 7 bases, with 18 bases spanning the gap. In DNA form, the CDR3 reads TGTGCCAGCAGTTTCCAGCCCGGCCAGGGGAGTGGCTACACCTTC. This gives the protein CASSFQPGQGSGYTF.

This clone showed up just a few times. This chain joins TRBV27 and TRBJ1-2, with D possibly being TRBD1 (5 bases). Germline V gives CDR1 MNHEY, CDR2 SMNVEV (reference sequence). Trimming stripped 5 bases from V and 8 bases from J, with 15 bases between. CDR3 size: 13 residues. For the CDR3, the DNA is TGTGCCAGCAGTGGGGGTGGGAGGGGAGGCTACACCTTC. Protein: CASSGGGRGGYTF.

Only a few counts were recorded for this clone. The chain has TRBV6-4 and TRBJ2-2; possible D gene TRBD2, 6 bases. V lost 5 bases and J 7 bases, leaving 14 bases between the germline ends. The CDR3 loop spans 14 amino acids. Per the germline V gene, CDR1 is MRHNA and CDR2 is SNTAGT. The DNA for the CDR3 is TGTGCCAGCAGTCGGGACTTTTTCGGCGGGGAGCTGTTTTTT. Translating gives CASSRDFFGGELFF.

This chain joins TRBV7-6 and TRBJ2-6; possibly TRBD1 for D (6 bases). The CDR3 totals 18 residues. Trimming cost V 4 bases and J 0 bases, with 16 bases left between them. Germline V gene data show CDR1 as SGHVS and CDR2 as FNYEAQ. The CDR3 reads CASSSAPQGHSGANVLTF. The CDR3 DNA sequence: TGTGCCAGCAGCTCCGCCCCACAGGGCCACTCTGGGGCCAACGTCCTGACTTTC.

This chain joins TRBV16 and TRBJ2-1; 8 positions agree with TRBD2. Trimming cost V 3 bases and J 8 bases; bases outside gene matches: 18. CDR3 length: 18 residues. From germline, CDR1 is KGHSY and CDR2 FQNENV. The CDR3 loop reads CASSQLFKGREVGDEQFF. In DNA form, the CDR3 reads TGTGCCAGCAGCCAGCTATTTAAAGGGCGGGAGGTAGGCGATGAGCAGTTCTTC. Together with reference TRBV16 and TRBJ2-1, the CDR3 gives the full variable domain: GEEVAQTPKHLVRGEGQKAKLYCAPIKGHSYVFWYQQVLKNEFKFLISFQNENVFDETGMPKERFSAKCLPNSPCSLEIQATKLEDSAVYFCASSQLFKGREVGDEQFFGPGTRLTVL.

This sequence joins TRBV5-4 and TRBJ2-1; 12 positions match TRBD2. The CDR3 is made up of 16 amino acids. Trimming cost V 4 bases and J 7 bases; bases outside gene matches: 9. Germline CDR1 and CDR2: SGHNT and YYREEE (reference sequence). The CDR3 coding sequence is TGTGCCAGCAGCACTCTAGCGGGAGGGTTCTTAAATGAGCAGTTCTTC. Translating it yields CASSTLAGGFLNEQFF.

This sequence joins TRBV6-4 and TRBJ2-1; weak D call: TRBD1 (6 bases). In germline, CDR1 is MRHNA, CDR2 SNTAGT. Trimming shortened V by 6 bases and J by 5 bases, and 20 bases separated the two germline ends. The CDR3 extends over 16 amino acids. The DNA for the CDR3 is TGTGCCAGCAGAGTGAGACACAGGGTCGTCCACAATGAGCAGTTCTTC. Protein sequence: CASRVRHRVVHNEQFF.

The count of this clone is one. CDR3 in amino acids: CAWSVPLARYGYTF. The CDR3 DNA is TGTGCCTGGAGTGTTCCCCTCGCCCGGTATGGCTACACCTTC. The genes are TRBV30 and TRBJ1-2; no clear D gene. Trimming left V 0 bases short and J 5 bases short, with 13 bases between. This CDR3 contains 14 residues. Looked up from germline, CDR1 is GTSNPN and CDR2 is SVGIG (reference sequence).

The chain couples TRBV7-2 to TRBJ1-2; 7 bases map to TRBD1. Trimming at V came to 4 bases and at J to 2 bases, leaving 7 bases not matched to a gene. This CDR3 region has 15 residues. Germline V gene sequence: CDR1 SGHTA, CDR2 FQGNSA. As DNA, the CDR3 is TGTGCCAGCAGCTCACCGGGACAGCCAAACTATGGCTACACCTTC. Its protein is CASSSPGQPNYGYTF.

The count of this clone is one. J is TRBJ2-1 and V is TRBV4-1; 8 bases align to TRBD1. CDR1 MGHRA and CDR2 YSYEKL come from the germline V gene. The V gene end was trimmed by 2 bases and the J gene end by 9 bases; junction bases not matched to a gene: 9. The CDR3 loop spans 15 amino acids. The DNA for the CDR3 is TGCGCCAGCAGCCAAACCGGGACAGGCACAATTGAGCAGTTCTTC. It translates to CASSQTGTGTIEQFF.

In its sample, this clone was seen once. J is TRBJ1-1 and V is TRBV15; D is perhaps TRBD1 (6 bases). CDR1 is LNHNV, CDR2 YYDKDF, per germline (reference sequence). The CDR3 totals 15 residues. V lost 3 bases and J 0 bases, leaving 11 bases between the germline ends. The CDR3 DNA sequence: TGTGCCACCAGCAGCGCTACAGGGATGAACACTGAAGCTTTCTTT. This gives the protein CATSSATGMNTEAFF.

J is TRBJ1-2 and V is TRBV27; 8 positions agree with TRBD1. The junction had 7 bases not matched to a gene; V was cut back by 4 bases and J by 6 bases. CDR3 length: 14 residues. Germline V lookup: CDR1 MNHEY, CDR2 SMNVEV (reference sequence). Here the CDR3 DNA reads TGTGCCAGCAGTTCGAGGACAGGGAGGGATGGCTACACCTTC. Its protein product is CASSSRTGRDGYTF.

The CDR3 coding sequence is TGTGCCAGCAGCTTAAGGTCGCAGGCCCTTAGCTCTGGGGCCAACGTCCTGACTTTC. As protein: CASSLRSQALSSGANVLTF. The chain employs TRBV7-3 and TRBJ2-6; D gene uncertain. Between the trimmed V and J ends, which lost 1 base and 0 bases, there was a span of 16 bases. The CDR3 is 19 amino acids. Germline-derived CDR1 and CDR2 are SGHTA and FQGTGA.

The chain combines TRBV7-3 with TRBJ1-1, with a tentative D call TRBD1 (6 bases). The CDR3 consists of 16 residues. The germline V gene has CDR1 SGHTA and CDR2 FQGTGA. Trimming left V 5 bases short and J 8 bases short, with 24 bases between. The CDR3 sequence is CASSPQGRQAVPEAFF. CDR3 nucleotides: TGTGCCAGCAGCCCCCAGGGCCGACAGGCAGTCCCCGAAGCTTTCTTT.